A single sample is the source of the 20 T cell receptor beta chains below, sequenced in a study of memory CD8 T cells in hepatitis C reinfection. The repertoire was sequenced with immunoSEQ multiplex PCR; TCRdb's copy has only in-frame clones and lacks some. The sample consists of under 60,000 clones, just under 90% of them appearing once. Noted time point: pre-reinfection, 55 to 20 weeks before reinfection detection. The sorted cells went straight to TCR sequencing with no prior in vitro expansion. Sequencing used naive CD8+ T cells sorted from blood. The receptors come from a man aged 18 to 30 with hepatitis C virus infection.

The gene calls are TRBV19 and TRBJ2-1; a weak D match, TRBD2 (5 bases). The V gene lost 3 bases and the J gene lost 7 bases, with 7 bases spanning the gap. CDR3 length: 12 residues. CDR1 LNHDA and CDR2 SQIVND come from the germline V gene (reference sequence). CDR3 DNA: TGTGCCAGTAGTATCCTAGCAAATGAGCAGTTCTTC. Its protein product is CASSILANEQFF.

The chain employs TRBV29-1 and TRBJ2-1, with 9 bases identical to TRBD2. Germline CDR1 reads SQVTM; CDR2 reads ANQGSEA. CDR3 length: 16 residues. Trimming at V came to 3 bases and at J to 1 base, leaving 7 bases not matched to a gene. Here the CDR3 reads CSVERTSEYSYNEQFF. CDR3 in DNA: TGCAGCGTTGAGAGGACTAGCGAGTATTCCTACAATGAGCAGTTCTTC.

The rearrangement joins TRBV6-1 to TRBJ1-5, with TRBD1 matching over 8 bases. This CDR3 comprises 15 residues. Trimming removed 6 bases from V and 1 base from J; junction bases left unmatched: 5. CDR1 and CDR2 (germline): MNHNS, SASEGT. This CDR3 reads CASSLQGESNQPQHF. The CDR3 nucleotides read TGTGCCAGCAGCCTACAGGGGGAGAGCAATCAGCCCCAGCATTTT.

The table lists this clone with a few counts. The V call is TRBV7-9, the J call TRBJ2-7; D call uncertain. The CDR3 sequence is 13 residues long. The germline V gene encodes CDR1 SEHNR and CDR2 FQNEAQ (reference sequence). Trimming removed 5 bases from V and 1 base from J, with 9 bases in between. CDR3 in DNA: TGTGCCAGCAGCCCCGTCGGGTCCTACGAGCAGTACGTC. This gives the protein CASSPVGSYEQYV.

The V call is TRBV4-2, the J call TRBJ2-4; 11 bases agree with TRBD2. Germline trimming cut 3 bases from V and 0 bases from J; bases unmatched to any gene: 4. The CDR3 contains 17 residues. CDR1 LGHNA and CDR2 YNFKEQ come from the germline V gene. The CDR3 DNA reads as TGTGCCAGCAGCCAGGGGACTAGCGGAGTAGCCAAAAACATTCAGTACTTC. Translated: CASSQGTSGVAKNIQYF.

The rearrangement joins TRBV6-5 to TRBJ2-2; D perhaps matches TRBD1 (5 bases). V was clipped by 9 bases and J by 4 bases, with 9 bases between them. The CDR3 runs to 12 residues. Germline V gives CDR1 MNHEY, CDR2 SVGAGI. The CDR3 reads CASRGPTGELFF. DNA for the CDR3: TGTGCCAGTAGGGGTCCCACCGGGGAGCTGTTTTTT.

This CDR3 reads CASSTQGGLSYNEQFF. For the CDR3, the DNA is TGTGCCAGCAGCACCCAGGGCGGCCTTTCCTACAATGAGCAGTTCTTC. The V and J genes are TRBV7-3 and TRBJ2-1; tentative D call: TRBD1 (5 bases). The CDR3 length is 16 residues. Germline CDR1 reads SGHTA; CDR2 reads FQGTGA. V was clipped by 5 bases and J by 1 base, with 15 bases between them.

This chain uses TRBV18 with TRBJ2-1; D gene uncertain. In germline, CDR1 is KGHSH, CDR2 LQKENI. The CDR3 contains 14 residues. Deletions cut 0 bases from V and 6 bases from J, with 9 bases between. The CDR3 loop is CASSPPGEPNEQFF. For the CDR3, the DNA is TGTGCCAGCTCACCACCAGGAGAGCCCAATGAGCAGTTCTTC.

The rearrangement uses TRBV11-1 and TRBJ2-7, with D hard to call. Trimming removed 6 bases at V and 5 bases at J, with 8 bases between. The CDR3 extends over 11 amino acids. Germline CDR1 reads SGHAT; CDR2 reads FQDESV (reference sequence). CDR3 sequence: CASSAVDEQYF. Here the CDR3 DNA reads TGTGCCAGCAGTGCGGTTGACGAGCAGTACTTC.

The J gene is TRBJ1-1, the V gene TRBV6-5, with 9 bases matching TRBD1. CDR3 length equals 13 residues. Per germline, CDR1 MNHEY and CDR2 SVGAGI. V lost 9 bases to trimming and J lost 2 bases; unmatched junction nucleotides: 4. In nucleotides, the CDR3 is TGTGCCAGTACAGGGGGCGGAAACACTGAAGCTTTCTTT. Its translation is CASTGGGNTEAFF.

The chain recombines TRBV7-2 with TRBJ1-3, with D unresolved. Germline assignment: CDR1 SGHTA and CDR2 FQGNSA. Trimming left V 2 bases short and J 0 bases short, with 8 bases between. The CDR3 runs to 15 residues. CDR3 sequence: CASSLTGTSGNTIYF. The CDR3 bases are TGTGCCAGCAGCTTAACGGGAACCTCTGGAAACACCATATATTTT.

The chain carries TRBV2 and TRBJ2-1; TRBD2 matches 9 bases. Looked up from germline, CDR1 is SNHLY and CDR2 is FYNNEI. J gave up 10 bases and V 1 base, and 5 bases lay outside the gene matches. This CDR3 comprises 14 residues. Here the CDR3 DNA reads TGTGCCAGCAGTGAAGAGGCGGGGGGGCCGGAGCAGTTCTTC. The encoded protein is CASSEEAGGPEQFF.

V and J are TRBV6-6 and TRBJ1-4; the D gene is possibly TRBD1 (6 bases). Germline V CDR1 and CDR2: MNHNY, SVGAGI (reference sequence). Trimming pared 5 bases from V and 4 bases from J, leaving 17 bases between. The CDR3 sequence is 16 residues long. The CDR3 here is CASSASGGRLNEKLFF. The DNA for the CDR3 is TGTGCCAGCAGTGCCTCGGGGGGCAGGCTTAATGAAAAACTGTTTTTT.

This chain links TRBV7-9 with TRBJ2-5; 7 bases line up with TRBD1. CDR1 is SEHNR, CDR2 FQNEAQ, per germline (reference sequence). Trimming took 0 bases from V and 5 from J; bases not matched to a gene: 6. There are 15 residues in the CDR3. Here the CDR3 reads CASSLAQGVMETQYF. The DNA for the CDR3 is TGTGCCAGCAGCTTAGCGCAGGGGGTGATGGAGACCCAGTACTTC.

V and J are TRBV5-6 and TRBJ1-2; weak D call: TRBD1 (5 bases). CDR3 size: 13 residues. The V end was cut by 4 bases, the J end by 4 bases, with 11 bases between. The germline gives CDR1 SGHDT, CDR2 YYEEEE. CDR3 sequence reads: CASSPGKGYGYTF. The CDR3 coding sequence is TGTGCCAGCAGCCCAGGGAAGGGCTATGGCTACACCTTC.

The V and J genes are TRBV29-1 and TRBJ2-5; 7 nucleotides line up with TRBD2. The trim removed 3 bases at V and 2 bases at J, leaving 6 bases unmatched. The CDR3 consists of 14 residues. Germline V gene lookup returns CDR1 SQVTM and CDR2 ANQGSEA. CDR3 loop: CSVEFAGAQETQYF. CDR3 DNA: TGCAGCGTTGAGTTCGCGGGAGCGCAAGAGACCCAGTACTTC.

This clone was detected once. The rearrangement joins TRBV7-9 to TRBJ1-5; TRBD1 matches 7 bases. This CDR3 spans 15 amino acids. J gave up 4 bases and V 4 bases, and 7 bases lay outside the gene matches. The V gene's germline CDR1 is SEHNR and CDR2 FQNEAQ (reference sequence). CDR3 region: CASSSDRERNQPQHF. The CDR3 DNA reads as TGTGCCAGCAGCTCCGACAGGGAAAGAAATCAGCCCCAGCATTTT.

The V gene is TRBV13, the J gene TRBJ2-2; 7 bases line up with TRBD2. Trimming at V came to 6 bases and at J to 1 base, leaving 5 bases not matched to a gene. This CDR3 is 15 amino acids long. Germline lookup yields CDR1 PRHDT and CDR2 FYEKMQ (reference sequence). The chain's CDR3 is CASRVWTRNTGELFF. CDR3 in DNA: TGTGCCAGCAGGGTATGGACTAGGAACACCGGGGAGCTGTTTTTT.

The genes are TRBV5-4 and TRBJ2-1; D remains unclear. Trimming took off 0 bases at V and 10 bases at J, with 8 bases between the two ends. This CDR3 spans 12 amino acids. CDR1 SGHNT and CDR2 YYREEE come from the germline V gene (reference sequence). The CDR3 region has the DNA TGTGCCAGCAGCTTGGCCTCTGAGGAGCAGTTCTTC. Encoded protein: CASSLASEEQFF.

The chain couples TRBV7-2 to TRBJ1-2; 7 bases are a match to TRBD1. The V and J ends lost 4 bases and 2 bases, in that order; junction bases with no gene match: 7. Germline-derived CDR1 and CDR2 are SGHTA and FQGNSA. The CDR3 sequence is 15 residues long. The CDR3 DNA is TGTGCCAGCAGCTCAGTCAGGGGGGAGAACTATGGCTACACCTTC. It yields the protein CASSSVRGENYGYTF.